This TCR beta chain was obtained from a study of cytotoxic CD8 clonotypes in ibrutinib-treated CLL. About this clone: Its target is not known.

Findings of the study overall: An increase in clonality occurred at ibrutinib response, followed by a return toward baseline at progression. Patients showed higher baseline clonality than age-matched healthy donors, and it tracked circulating CD8+ T-cell counts.

Depth targeted 1 in 200,000 to 1 in 1 million T cells, averaging around 9.5x coverage per clonotype. Only in-frame clones appear in the TCRdb table, and some are missing; sequencing was by immunoSEQ multiplex PCR. The data contain nearly 300,000 clones, around 76% of them singletons. CDR3 length: 13 amino acids. Losses at the gene ends were 6 bases for V and 7 bases for J; bases not matched to a gene: 6. The germline V gene encodes CDR1 MDHEN and CDR2 SYDVKM. The TCR comes from a human donor with chronic lymphocytic leukemia. The genes are TRBV28 and TRBJ2-7, with 10 bases fitting TRBD2. The material was PBMCs, obtained at disease progression, from a patient treated with ibrutinib. This CDR3 reads CASSSSGRREQYF. As DNA, the CDR3 is TGTGCCAGCAGCTCTAGCGGGAGACGGGAGCAGTACTTC. Together with reference TRBV28 and TRBJ2-7, the CDR3 gives the full variable domain: DVKVTQSSRYLVKRTGEKVFLECVQDMDHENMFWYRQDPGLGLRLIYFSYDVKMKEKGDIPEGYSVSREKKERFSLILESASTNQTSMYLCASSSSGRREQYFGPGTRLTVT.